The next 29 T cell receptor beta chains were all read from a single sample in a study of blood T cell repertoires in COVID-19. Sequencing used immunoSEQ multiplex PCR; TCRdb keeps in-frame clones, though not all of them. The sample holds some 74,000 clones; about 80% are singletons and the top ten take 10% to 15%. Sequencing was carried out using peripheral blood. Receptor source: a human donor in a cohort sampled during active COVID-19.

This chain connects TRBV27 to TRBJ2-7; 9 bases align to TRBD2. The germline CDR1 and CDR2 sequences are MNHEY and SMNVEV (reference sequence). V was pared by 1 base and J by 5 bases, with 9 bases of the junction left unmatched. The CDR3 loop spans 16 amino acids. CDR3 bases: TGTGCCAGCAGTTTATGGGCGGGGGGGCCTTTGAACGAGCAGTACTTC. Protein product: CASSLWAGGPLNEQYF.

The J gene is TRBJ1-1, the V gene TRBV6-5; 8 positions match TRBD1. Trimming took 6 bases from V and 0 from J; bases not matched to a gene: 6. Per germline, CDR1 MNHEY and CDR2 SVGAGI. The length of the CDR3 is 15 residues. This CDR3 reads CASRRTGSMNTEAFF. The DNA of the CDR3 is TGTGCCAGCAGGCGGACAGGGTCCATGAACACTGAAGCTTTCTTT.

CDR3 in amino acids: CAWSPGGYEKLFF. The DNA of the CDR3 is TGTGCCTGGAGCCCGGGAGGTTATGAAAAACTGTTTTTT. The chain is built from TRBV30 and TRBJ1-4; the D is unclear. The CDR3 consists of 13 residues. Germline-derived CDR1 and CDR2 are GTSNPN and SVGIG (reference sequence). Trimming stripped 3 bases from V and 6 bases from J, with 11 bases between.

The chain uses TRBV4-2 and TRBJ1-2; 9 bases match TRBD1. The germline gives CDR1 LGHNA, CDR2 YNFKEQ. The CDR3 extends over 15 amino acids. Losses at the gene ends were 4 bases for V and 3 bases for J; bases not matched to a gene: 6. CDR3 nucleotide sequence: TGTGCCAGCAGCCCCGGGACAGGGATAGACTATGGCTACACCTTC. Encoded protein: CASSPGTGIDYGYTF.

CDR3 bases: TGCGCCAGCAGCGGAGAACACTCCTACAATGAGCAGTTCTTC. It codes for CASSGEHSYNEQFF. This chain connects TRBV5-1 to TRBJ2-1; D is ambiguous. The CDR3 length is 14 residues. The germline V gene encodes CDR1 SGHRS and CDR2 YFSETQ. The V end was cut by 4 bases, the J end by 0 bases, with 8 bases between.

The genes are TRBV7-2 and TRBJ2-3; 8 nucleotides line up with TRBD2. The trim removed 4 bases at V and 8 bases at J, leaving 11 bases unmatched. The germline CDR1 and CDR2 sequences are SGHTA and FQGNSA. The CDR3 extends over 15 amino acids. CDR3: CASSSAGVGVSTQYF. CDR3 coding DNA: TGTGCCAGCAGCTCAGCGGGAGTTGGGGTTAGTACGCAGTATTTT. The complete variable domain, with remaining parts taken from reference TRBV7-2 and TRBJ2-3, reads GAGVSQSPSNKVTEKGKDVELRCDPISGHTALYWYRQSLGQGLEFLIYFQGNSAPDKSGLPSDRFSAERTGGSVSTLTIQRTQQEDSAVYLCASSSAGVGVSTQYFGPGTRLTVL.

This chain joins TRBV5-6 and TRBJ1-3; 7 positions match TRBD1. V lost 4 bases to trimming and J lost 6 bases; unmatched junction nucleotides: 7. There are 14 residues in the CDR3. Germline CDR1 reads SGHDT; CDR2 reads YYEEEE. The CDR3 nucleotides read TGTGCCAGCAGCGCGGACAGGCGGCTAAACACCATATATTTT. This translates into CASSADRRLNTIYF.

This clone was seen just once. The V call is TRBV27, the J call TRBJ2-3; TRBD2 aligns across 8 bases. The V gene end was trimmed by 4 bases and the J gene end by 2 bases; junction bases not matched to a gene: 5. The germline gives CDR1 MNHEY, CDR2 SMNVEV (reference sequence). The CDR3 runs to 15 residues. CDR3 sequence (DNA): TGTGCCAGCAGTTCGCAGCGGGGGAACACAGATACGCAGTATTTT. Its protein product is CASSSQRGNTDTQYF.

The chain has TRBV28 and TRBJ2-2, with 7 bases fitting TRBD1. The germline gives CDR1 MDHEN, CDR2 SYDVKM. This CDR3 spans 17 amino acids. J was trimmed by 6 bases and V by 6 bases; bases with no gene match: 16. CDR3 DNA: TGTGCCAGCAGAAGAAACAGGGGCCTCCAAGTTTCCGGGGAGCTGTTTTTT. Its protein product is CASRRNRGLQVSGELFF.

The chain has TRBV5-1 and TRBJ2-1; 10 bases fit TRBD2. The V gene's germline CDR1 is SGHRS and CDR2 YFSETQ. The CDR3 is 17 residues long. V was clipped by 4 bases and J by 3 bases; unmatched bases: 10. CDR3: CASSPRPSGGLYNEQFF. CDR3 coding DNA: TGCGCCAGCAGCCCGCGCCCTAGCGGGGGCCTCTACAATGAGCAGTTCTTC.

This chain uses TRBV6-2 or TRBV6-3 with TRBJ2-2; tentative D call: TRBD1 (5 bases). Germline V gene data show CDR1 as MNHEY and CDR2 as SVGEGT. The CDR3 length is 13 residues. With 6 bases removed from V and 4 bases from J, the gap between germline ends came to 9 bases. As DNA, the CDR3 is TGTGCCAGCAGCCCCAGGGTCACCGGGGAGCTGTTTTTT. It is translated as CASSPRVTGELFF.

The chain links TRBV19 to TRBJ1-2; 7 bases are shared with TRBD1. This CDR3 comprises 14 residues. Trimming cost V 6 bases and J 4 bases; bases outside gene matches: 8. Germline-derived CDR1 and CDR2 are LNHDA and SQIVND (reference sequence). In DNA form, the CDR3 reads TGTGCCAGTAGGGGGGACAGCCGAATCTATGGCTACACCTTC. Translated: CASRGDSRIYGYTF.

A few counts support this clone. The chain carries TRBV6-1 and TRBJ1-2, with D unclear. CDR3 length equals 17 residues. From germline, CDR1 is MNHNS and CDR2 SASEGT. V was clipped by 3 bases and J by 4 bases, with 21 bases between them. This CDR3 is CASSDRPIGNPIYGYTF. CDR3 in DNA: TGTGCCAGCAGTGACAGGCCCATCGGAAACCCTATCTATGGCTACACCTTC.

V is TRBV29-1 and J is TRBJ1-3; D may be TRBD1 (6 bases). Germline loops: CDR1 SQVTM, CDR2 ANQGSEA. This CDR3 is built from 13 residues. The V and J ends lost 7 bases and 4 bases respectively, with 14 bases between them. The CDR3 protein is CSAIQGAGNTIYF. For the CDR3, the DNA is TGCAGCGCCATACAGGGTGCGGGAAACACCATATATTTT.

This clone is a singleton in its sample. The chain carries TRBV19 and TRBJ2-2; D may be TRBD1 (6 bases). CDR1 is LNHDA and CDR2 is SQIVND in the germline V gene (reference sequence). This CDR3 is 14 amino acids long. V gave up 7 bases and J gave up 4 bases, with 13 bases separating them. CDR3 coding DNA: TGTGCCAGTACCGAAATCAGGGGCACCGGGGAGCTGTTTTTT. This encodes CASTEIRGTGELFF.

The chain uses TRBV5-1 and TRBJ1-2; 10 positions match TRBD1. CDR3 size: 14 residues. V was clipped by 4 bases and J by 3 bases; unmatched bases: 3. The germline V gene has CDR1 SGHRS and CDR2 YFSETQ. The CDR3 loop reads CASSPGQGYYGYTF. The CDR3 DNA reads as TGCGCCAGCAGCCCGGGACAGGGGTACTATGGCTACACCTTC.

The rearrangement links TRBV6-6 to TRBJ1-4; the D gene is possibly TRBD1 (6 bases). The ends were cut back, 6 bases at V and 3 bases at J, with 8 bases in the middle. The CDR3 runs to 13 residues. Germline CDR1 is MNHNY and CDR2 is SVGAGI (reference sequence). The CDR3 region is CASRGGPNEKLFF. CDR3 DNA sequence: TGTGCCAGCAGGGGGGGGCCTAATGAAAAACTGTTTTTT.

The V call is TRBV4-1, the J call TRBJ1-5; D not certain. The V end was cut by 3 bases, the J end by 9 bases, with 27 bases between. The V gene's germline CDR1 is MGHRA and CDR2 YSYEKL. The CDR3 contains 18 residues. The CDR3 loop reads CASSHQELSGGRTRPQHF. The CDR3 coding sequence is TGCGCCAGCAGCCACCAAGAGTTATCGGGCGGGCGAACACGGCCCCAGCATTTT.

V and J are TRBV9 and TRBJ1-1; D possibly corresponds to TRBD1 (5 bases). CDR1 is SGDLS, CDR2 YYNGEE, per germline. The ends were cut back, 2 bases at V and 0 bases at J, with 8 bases in the middle. This CDR3 spans 14 amino acids. This CDR3 reads CASSVDSMNTEAFF. DNA for the CDR3: TGTGCCAGCAGCGTCGACAGCATGAACACTGAAGCTTTCTTT.

The CDR3 reads CASSQDHRGRGYEQYF. The CDR3 bases are TGTGCCAGCAGCCAAGATCATCGAGGGCGGGGATACGAGCAGTACTTC. V gene TRBV4-2 combines with J gene TRBJ2-7; D may be TRBD2 (6 bases). In germline, CDR1 is LGHNA, CDR2 YNFKEQ. V was pared by 0 bases and J by 4 bases, with 16 bases between. The CDR3 totals 16 residues.

This sequence joins TRBV9 and TRBJ2-3, with 7 bases aligning to TRBD2. The CDR3 contains 15 residues. Germline-derived CDR1 and CDR2 are SGDLS and YYNGEE. Losses at the gene ends were 4 bases for V and 3 bases for J; bases not matched to a gene: 8. The chain's CDR3 is CASSPSGGGTDTQYF. CDR3 bases: TGTGCCAGCAGCCCATCCGGGGGAGGGACAGATACGCAGTATTTT.

The chain recombines TRBV7-3 with TRBJ2-6; possible D gene TRBD1, 6 bases. V shed 3 bases and J shed 0 bases, with 9 bases lying between them. Germline V CDR1 and CDR2: SGHTA, FQGTGA. The CDR3 is 16 residues long. DNA of the CDR3: TGTGCCAGCAGCTTGACAGGTGGCTCTGGGGCCAACGTCCTGACTTTC. Encoded protein: CASSLTGGSGANVLTF.

In its sample, this clone was seen once. V gene TRBV19 combines with J gene TRBJ2-2; TRBD2 matches at 12 bases. CDR1 LNHDA and CDR2 SQIVND come from the germline V gene (reference sequence). The trim removed 3 bases at V and 0 bases at J, leaving 2 bases unmatched. The CDR3 has 17 residues. CDR3 in DNA: TGTGCCAGTAGTATCCCTAGCGGGAGGGCGAACACCGGGGAGCTGTTTTTT. Its translation is CASSIPSGRANTGELFF.

The chain is built from TRBV10-3 and TRBJ2-7; 8 bases agree with TRBD2. The CDR3 sequence is 16 residues long. The germline V gene encodes CDR1 ENHRY and CDR2 SYGVKD. The V and J ends lost 3 bases and 6 bases, in that order; junction bases with no gene match: 13. The CDR3 loop reads CAISEVGTRHEFEQYF. The DNA of the CDR3 is TGTGCCATCAGTGAAGTCGGGACTAGACATGAGTTCGAGCAGTACTTC.

The genes are TRBV7-2 and TRBJ2-7; D not resolved. Per the germline V gene, CDR1 is SGHTA and CDR2 is FQGNSA. The CDR3 is made up of 14 amino acids. Trimming pared 1 base from V and 2 bases from J, leaving 9 bases between. The CDR3 loop reads CASSLVFGAYEQYV. The CDR3 DNA sequence: TGTGCCAGCAGCTTAGTATTCGGAGCCTACGAGCAGTACGTC.

Only a few counts were recorded for this clone. V is TRBV7-9 and J is TRBJ2-7, with 10 bases matching TRBD1. Germline V gene data show CDR1 as SEHNR and CDR2 as FQNEAQ (reference sequence). This CDR3 is 15 amino acids long. Losses at the gene ends were 5 bases for V and 7 bases for J; bases not matched to a gene: 11. The CDR3 region is CASSPMGTGAGEQYF. For the CDR3, the DNA is TGTGCCAGCAGCCCAATGGGGACAGGGGCTGGTGAGCAGTACTTC.

V and J are TRBV7-2 and TRBJ2-3; no clear D gene. Germline CDR1 reads SGHTA; CDR2 reads FQGNSA. The CDR3 spans 11 residues. The V gene lost 3 bases and the J gene lost 6 bases, with 4 bases spanning the gap. CDR3 sequence reads: CASSFRDTQYF. CDR3 DNA sequence: TGTGCCAGCAGCTTTCGGGATACGCAGTATTTT.

The V call is TRBV27, the J call TRBJ2-3; possible D gene TRBD2, 7 bases. This CDR3 spans 16 amino acids. The germline gives CDR1 MNHEY, CDR2 SMNVEV (reference sequence). Trimming pared 0 bases from V and 4 bases from J, leaving 14 bases between. This chain's CDR3 is CASSLSPGGGPDTQYF. The CDR3 DNA reads TGTGCCAGCAGTTTATCACCTGGGGGGGGGCCAGATACGCAGTATTTT.

This clone was detected a few times. The chain has TRBV5-8 and TRBJ2-3; 9 nucleotides line up with TRBD2. Germline V gives CDR1 SGHTS, CDR2 YDEGEE. The junction had 8 bases not matched to a gene; V was cut back by 5 bases and J by 4 bases. The CDR3 contains 15 residues. CDR3 sequence: CASSTPGLASDTQYF. CDR3 DNA: TGTGCCAGCAGTACTCCGGGACTAGCTTCAGATACGCAGTATTTT.